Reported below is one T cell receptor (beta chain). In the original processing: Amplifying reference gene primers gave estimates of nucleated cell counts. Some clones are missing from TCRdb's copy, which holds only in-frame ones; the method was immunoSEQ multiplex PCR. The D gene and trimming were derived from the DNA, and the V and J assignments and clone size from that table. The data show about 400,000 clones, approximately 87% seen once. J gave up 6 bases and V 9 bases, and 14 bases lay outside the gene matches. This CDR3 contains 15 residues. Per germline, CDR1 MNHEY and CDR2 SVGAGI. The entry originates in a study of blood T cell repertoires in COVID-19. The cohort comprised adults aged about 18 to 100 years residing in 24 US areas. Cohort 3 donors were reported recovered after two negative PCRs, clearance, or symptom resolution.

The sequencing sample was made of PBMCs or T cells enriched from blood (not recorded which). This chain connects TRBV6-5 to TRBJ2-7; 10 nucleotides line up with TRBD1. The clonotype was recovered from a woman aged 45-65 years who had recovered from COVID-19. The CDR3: CASETGGSGLREQYF. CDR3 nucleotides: TGTGCCAGTGAGACAGGGGGCTCTGGACTACGCGAGCAGTACTTC.